The 6 T cell receptor beta chains below come from one sample, sequenced in a study of spatial heterogeneity in lung cancer. The time point here: sample taken at primary tumor resection. Using its own MiXCR run on the 5' RACE reads, TCRdb lists one record per CDR3 protein. The data show about 22,000 distinct CDR3 sequences, about 5% seen once. This material consisted of PBMCs, taken at surgery. The receptors derive from a male donor with early-stage non-small cell lung cancer.

This clonotype was counted many times. The V gene is TRBV18, the J gene TRBJ1-6; 7 nucleotides align to TRBD1. Germline CDR1 reads KGHSH; CDR2 reads LQKENI. Losses at the gene ends were 2 bases for V and 0 bases for J; bases not matched to a gene: 7. The CDR3 extends over 18 amino acids. CDR3 DNA: TGTGCCAGCTCACCAGGGACAGCCAGGAGCTCCTATAATTCACCCCTCCACTTT. Translation: CASSPGTARSSYNSPLHF. The entire variable domain, with the rest obtained from reference TRBV18 and TRBJ1-6, is as follows: NAGVMQNPRHLVRRRGQEARLRCSPMKGHSHVYWYRQLPEEGLKFMVYLQKENIIDESGMPKERFSAEFPKEGPSILRIQQVVRGDSAAYFCASSPGTARSSYNSPLHFGNGTRLTVT.

This clonotype was seen only a few times. The V gene is TRBV28, the J gene TRBJ1-6; 7 bases are a match to TRBD1. The CDR3 sequence is 15 residues long. The germline gives CDR1 MDHEN, CDR2 SYDVKM. V was pared by 3 bases and J by 8 bases, with 7 bases of the junction left unmatched. The CDR3 loop reads CASSFTAGGYSPLHF. The CDR3 coding sequence is TGTGCCAGCAGTTTCACGGCAGGGGGATATTCACCCCTCCACTTT.

The chain combines TRBV7-8 with TRBJ2-5, with D maybe TRBD2 (5 bases). The V and J ends lost 8 bases and 5 bases respectively, with 9 bases between them. The CDR3 contains 11 residues. CDR1 and CDR2 from the germline V gene are SGHVS and FQNEAQ. CDR3 protein: CASHSGETQYF. The CDR3 DNA is TGTGCCAGCCACTCGGGGGAGACCCAGTACTTC.

In this sample, this clonotype turned up many times. The gene calls are TRBV5-1 and TRBJ1-1; D is unresolved. This CDR3 spans 13 amino acids. Trimming stripped 4 bases from V and 4 bases from J, with 11 bases between. Germline CDR1 SGHRS, CDR2 YFSETQ. The CDR3 reads CASSPRMGTEAFF. CDR3 DNA: TGCGCCAGCAGCCCCAGGATGGGCACTGAAGCTTTCTTT.

This clonotype was observed many times. The chain has TRBV7-9 and TRBJ2-2; D remains unclear. The germline CDR1 and CDR2 sequences are SEHNR and FQNEAQ (reference sequence). Trimming took off 4 bases at V and 1 base at J, with 7 bases between the two ends. The CDR3 consists of 14 residues. Here the CDR3 reads CASSSDGNTGELFF. The CDR3 DNA reads TGTGCCAGCAGCTCCGACGGGAACACCGGGGAGCTGTTTTTT. Together with reference TRBV7-9 and TRBJ2-2, the CDR3 gives the full variable domain: DTGVSQNPRHKITKRGQNVTFRCDPISEHNRLYWYRQTLGQGPEFLTYFQNEAQLEKSRLLSDRFSAERPKGSFSTLEIQRTEQGDSAMYLCASSSDGNTGELFFGEGSRLTVL.

This clonotype ranks as medium-sized. This sequence joins TRBV7-8 and TRBJ2-5, with 13 bases matching TRBD2. The CDR3 runs 17 residues. Germline values: CDR1 SGHVS, CDR2 FQNEAQ. J gave up 1 base and V 1 base, and 3 bases lay outside the gene matches. Here the CDR3 reads CASSLGGLAGVQETQYF. The CDR3 region has the DNA TGTGCCAGCAGCTTAGGTGGACTAGCGGGGGTCCAAGAGACCCAGTACTTC.